The clone carrying this T cell receptor beta chain was seen at least ten times. What it binds is not known. CDR1 and CDR2 from the germline V gene are LNHNV and YYDKDF (reference sequence). The CDR3 sequence is 14 residues long. V shed 5 bases, J shed 5 bases, and the junction held 3 bases outside the gene matches. The sample originates from a study of T cells in Graves' hyperthyroidism and ophthalmopathy. Points from the study as a whole: The model anticipated ophthalmopathy a median about six months pre-onset. Also found in blood were most expanded thyroid clonotypes above 0.001.

The source material, RNA transcripts, was used to amplify TCR beta CDR3 regions. First-round RT-PCR with HTBI primers amplified the TCR CDR3 region. TCRdb recomputed calls from the multiplex PCR reads with MiXCR, one row per CDR3 protein. The table shows 500,000 to 800,000 distinct CDR3 sequences, with roughly 46% occurring only once. The chain recombines TRBV15 with TRBJ2-2; TRBD1 matches at 9 bases. The sample consisted of peripheral blood or thyroid tissue (not recorded which). The TCR was taken from an adult man with Graves' disease, either hyperthyroidism or ophthalmopathy (not recorded which). CDR3 protein: CATSGTGWTGELFF. The CDR3 region has the DNA TGTGCCACCAGCGGGACAGGGTGGACCGGGGAGCTGTTTTTT.